This T cell receptor (beta chain) derives from a study of T cells in localized non-small cell lung cancer. Sequencing was performed with immunoSEQ multiplex PCR; in TCRdb, only in-frame clones are kept and a portion is missing. The sample carries 55,000 or so clones, roughly 80% recorded once. About this clone: Its target is not known.

Study results and limitations: Sequencing, confined to only one tumor region, leaves heterogeneity possible. Longer overall survival was associated with a higher density of T cells in the blood. Median detection of top 100 tumor clones in adjacent lung was roughly 61 clones.

Sequenced here: PBMCs, sampled before any cancer treatment. This clonotype originated in a woman between 40 and 69 years old with stage II lung adenocarcinoma.

The CDR3 is CSAGKDSYNEQFF. CDR3 DNA sequence: TGCAGCGCCGGGAAAGACTCCTACAATGAGCAGTTCTTC. The chain employs TRBV29-1 and TRBJ2-1; D is possibly TRBD2 (5 bases). V was pared by 7 bases and J by 0 bases, with 10 bases between. This CDR3 has 13 residues. Germline V gene lookup returns CDR1 SQVTM and CDR2 ANQGSEA.